This T cell receptor (beta chain) is drawn from a study of T cell changes during pregnancy in multiple sclerosis. This CDR3 comprises 14 residues. CDR1 is MNHNS, CDR2 SASEGT, per germline. In the case of this clone: At one boundary the junction diverges from the germline segment, which might be a read error.

The table came from immunoSEQ multiplex PCR; TCRdb's copy has only in-frame clones and leaves some out. The profile covers tens of thousands of clones, with 92% appearing a single time and approximately 1.5% taken by the ten largest. The sequencing used peripheral blood, collected in the first trimester of pregnancy. This clonotype originated in a female donor with multiple sclerosis, enrolled in a pregnancy study. The V gene is TRBV6-1, the J gene TRBJ2-5; 9 bases map to TRBD1. This chain's CDR3 is CASREDRGQETQYF. The CDR3 nucleotides are TGTGCCAGCAGGGAAGACAGGGGGCAAGAGACCCAGTACTTC.